This note documents a single T cell receptor beta chain sequence. Germline and genes here are mouse. The read ends 1 residue before the CDR3 terminus; that terminus is restored from the germline J gene. This sample stems from a study of tissue T cells after allogeneic stem cell transplantation. Germline V CDR1 and CDR2: GKSSPN, SITVG. There are 14 residues in the CDR3. Trimming removed 2 bases from V and 0 bases from J, with 7 bases in between. TCRdb keeps only in-frame clones here, not all; method: immunoSEQ multiplex PCR. Counted here are some 22,000 clones, about 70% occurring once; the ten biggest clones make up 0.41%.

This chain joins TRBV31 and TRBJ2-2; the D is unclear. This TCR came from a female BALB/c mouse in good health. For this strain, the MHC haplotype corresponds to H2-d. Input material: blood. The CDR3 bases that were read are TGTGCCTGGAGTTTGACAACAAACACCGGGCAGCTCTAC. Its protein is CAWSLTTNTGQLY. The complete CDR3 sequence is CAWSLTTNTGQLYF.